A selection of T cell receptor beta chains follows, all from one sample in a study of shared clonotypes between healthy human individuals. Assay: immunoSEQ multiplex PCR; the TCRdb copy retains only in-frame clones and omits some. The sample includes around 510,000 clones, roughly 95% of them seen just once. The sequenced sample was naive CD4+ T cells sorted from blood. The receptor set was obtained from a woman under 40 in good health. Both conserved end residues are part of each CDR3. Fields, in order: D gene, J gene, clone size, V gene, CDR3 protein, CDR3 DNA. D genes are given only for firm matches. Rows give clone size only sometimes, using once, few, many, or a class for an expanded clone.

d_gene: -; j_gene: TRBJ1-1; abundance: -; v_gene: TRBV11-2; CDR3aa: CASSLGTGEAFF; CDR3nt: TGTGCCAGCAGCTTAGGGACTGGTGAAGCTTTCTTT
d_gene: -; j_gene: TRBJ1-5; abundance: once; v_gene: TRBV5-1; CDR3aa: CASSLAGRTDQPQHF; CDR3nt: TGCGCCAGCAGCTTGGCTGGTAGAACAGATCAGCCCCAGCATTTT
d_gene: TRBD1; j_gene: TRBJ1-5; abundance: -; v_gene: TRBV7-9; CDR3aa: CASSSTGPQPQHF; CDR3nt: TGTGCCAGCAGTTCGACAGGGCCTCAGCCCCAGCATTTT
d_gene: TRBD1; j_gene: TRBJ2-1; abundance: once; v_gene: TRBV27; CDR3aa: CASSLDRAIYNEQFF; CDR3nt: TGTGCCAGCAGTTTAGACAGGGCCATCTACAATGAGCAGTTCTTC
d_gene: TRBD2; j_gene: TRBJ2-7; abundance: -; v_gene: TRBV9; CDR3aa: CASSPRHLAAHHEQYF; CDR3nt: TGTGCCAGCAGCCCCCGACACCTAGCGGCCCACCACGAGCAGTACTTC
d_gene: -; j_gene: TRBJ1-2; abundance: -; v_gene: TRBV6-6; CDR3aa: CASSSGHVPYGYTF; CDR3nt: TGTGCCAGCAGTTCGGGACACGTACCCTATGGCTACACCTTC
d_gene: -; j_gene: TRBJ2-1; abundance: -; v_gene: TRBV18; CDR3aa: CASSPPYNEQFF; CDR3nt: TGTGCCAGCTCACCGCCTTACAATGAGCAGTTCTTC
d_gene: -; j_gene: TRBJ2-7; abundance: -; v_gene: TRBV18; CDR3aa: CASSPYGTALYEQYF; CDR3nt: TGTGCCAGCTCACCATATGGGACCGCCCTTTACGAGCAGTACTTC
d_gene: -; j_gene: TRBJ2-5; abundance: -; v_gene: TRBV6-1; CDR3aa: CASSEARRLGETQYF; CDR3nt: TGTGCCAGCAGTGAAGCGCGACGGCTTGGAGAGACCCAGTACTTC
d_gene: -; j_gene: TRBJ2-1; abundance: -; v_gene: TRBV28; CDR3aa: CASSQGYNEQFF; CDR3nt: TGTGCCAGCAGCCAAGGATACAATGAGCAGTTCTTC
d_gene: -; j_gene: TRBJ1-2; abundance: once; v_gene: TRBV4-1; CDR3aa: CASSQPHLRHGYTF; CDR3nt: TGCGCCAGCAGCCAGCCGCACCTAAGGCATGGCTACACCTTC
d_gene: -; j_gene: TRBJ2-2; abundance: -; v_gene: TRBV27; CDR3aa: CASSSGARTGELFF; CDR3nt: TGTGCCAGCAGCTCGGGAGCCCGAACCGGGGAGCTGTTTTTT
d_gene: TRBD2; j_gene: TRBJ2-5; abundance: once; v_gene: TRBV10-1; CDR3aa: CASSEGLVETQYF; CDR3nt: TGCGCCAGCAGTGAAGGACTAGTTGAGACCCAGTACTTC
d_gene: -; j_gene: TRBJ2-7; abundance: -; v_gene: TRBV29-1; CDR3aa: CSVGVYETYEQYF; CDR3nt: TGCAGCGTTGGTGTTTACGAAACCTACGAGCAGTACTTC
d_gene: TRBD2; j_gene: TRBJ2-7; abundance: -; v_gene: TRBV10-2; CDR3aa: CASSVGRVYEQYF; CDR3nt: TGCGCCAGCAGTGTCGGGAGGGTCTACGAGCAGTACTTC
d_gene: -; j_gene: TRBJ2-2; abundance: -; v_gene: TRBV28; CDR3aa: CASSGGRRTGELFF; CDR3nt: TGTGCCAGCAGTGGGGGGAGACGTACCGGGGAGCTGTTTTTT
d_gene: TRBD1; j_gene: TRBJ2-3; abundance: -; v_gene: TRBV5-4; CDR3aa: CASSPPPGQGTDTQYF; CDR3nt: TGTGCCAGCAGCCCGCCGCCGGGACAGGGTACAGATACGCAGTATTTT
d_gene: -; j_gene: TRBJ2-7; abundance: -; v_gene: TRBV4-1; CDR3aa: CASSQERTPTVYEQYF; CDR3nt: TGCGCCAGCAGCCAAGAGAGGACCCCGACTGTGTACGAGCAGTACTTC
d_gene: -; j_gene: TRBJ1-2; abundance: -; v_gene: TRBV4-1; CDR3aa: CASRPIGGTGGYTF; CDR3nt: TGCGCCAGCAGGCCTATCGGTGGGACGGGCGGCTACACCTTC
d_gene: TRBD2; j_gene: TRBJ2-7; abundance: -; v_gene: TRBV9; CDR3aa: CASSAGASGPYEQYF; CDR3nt: TGTGCCAGCAGCGCCGGGGCTAGCGGGCCCTACGAGCAGTACTTC
d_gene: -; j_gene: TRBJ2-7; abundance: -; v_gene: TRBV28; CDR3aa: CASSTASGRTYEQYF; CDR3nt: TGTGCCAGCAGCACGGCCAGCGGGCGTACCTACGAGCAGTACTTC